This TCR beta chain is drawn from a study of cytotoxic CD8 clonotypes in ibrutinib-treated CLL. Study context: Some 25 partial and 2 complete responses; at median roughly 6 years, around 14 remitted, about twelve progressed.

Trimming took off 1 base at V and 10 bases at J, with 11 bases between the two ends. The CDR3 runs 13 residues. Germline-derived CDR1 and CDR2 are SEHNR and FQNEAQ (reference sequence). TCRdb's copy holds only in-frame clones and misses some; the assay was immunoSEQ multiplex PCR. The sample includes around 200,000 clones, 60% to 80% of them seen just once. Details on this clone: Its antigen is unidentified.

General study findings and limits: Exceeding age-matched healthy donors, baseline clonality also tracked the counts of circulating CD8+ T cells. Patients with sustained remission and those progressing were sampled at differing times.

This receptor was identified in a human donor with chronic lymphocytic leukemia. V usage is TRBV7-9 and J usage is TRBJ2-1, with no clear D. The sequencing here drew on PBMCs, taken after 12 months of ibrutinib treatment. The CDR3 DNA reads TGTGCCAGCAGCTTAGGACCTCGAGAGGAGCAGTTCTTC. This gives the protein CASSLGPREEQFF.